These 26 T cell receptor beta chains were all obtained from the same sample, sequenced in a study of blood T cells in healthy people across ages. The use of a sample-barcoded 5' primer and a J-beta primer mix characterized a second PCR of about 7 to 12 cycles. TCRdb reprocessed the 5' RACE reads with MiXCR, giving one entry per CDR3 protein. Of roughly 1.7 million distinct CDR3 sequences listed, roughly 30% are singletons. Material: blood. The receptors derive from a woman in her thirties in good health.

This clonotype occurred a few times. This chain links TRBV4-2 with TRBJ2-7; D is unresolved. The germline V gene has CDR1 LGHNA and CDR2 YNFKEQ. CDR3 length equals 15 residues. Trimming stripped 0 bases from V and 3 bases from J, with 12 bases between. The CDR3 DNA follows: TGTGCCAGCAGCCAAGATCTCAGCCCGAACTACGAGCAGTACTTC. Protein sequence: CASSQDLSPNYEQYF.

This clonotype was counted only a few times. The J gene is TRBJ1-2, the V gene TRBV12-3 or TRBV12-4; no firm D call. The CDR3 sequence is 12 residues long. V was shortened by 2 bases and J by 10 bases, with 11 bases between the two germline ends. This CDR3 reads CASSLHSRDYTF. The CDR3 bases are TGTGCCAGCAGTTTACACAGCCGGGACTACACCTTC.

The chain joins TRBV27 to TRBJ1-2; weak D call: TRBD1 (5 bases). Between the trimmed V and J ends, which lost 8 bases and 9 bases, there was a span of 25 bases. The CDR3 is 15 residues long. Germline CDR1 and CDR2: MNHEY and SMNVEV (reference sequence). CDR3 bases: TGTGCCAGCGTGAGCTTAGTCCGGGGCAGAGATAGCTACACCTTC. Amino acid sequence: CASVSLVRGRDSYTF.

This clonotype showed up just once. A much larger clonotype is one base distant, so this may be a read error. The chain has TRBV29-1 and TRBJ2-1; 12 bases are shared with TRBD2. The CDR3 is made up of 13 amino acids. Germline-derived CDR1 and CDR2 are SQVTM and ANQGSEA. CDR3 residues: CGILAGGGNEQFF. In DNA, the CDR3 is TGCGGCATACTAGCGGGAGGAGGGAATGAGCAGTTCTTC.

V usage is TRBV5-1 and J usage is TRBJ2-3, with D maybe TRBD1 (5 bases). This CDR3 is built from 13 residues. Germline CDR1 is SGHRS and CDR2 is YFSETQ. V was cut by 4 bases and J by 2 bases, with 8 bases left in between. CDR3 sequence: CASSTGATDTQYF. The CDR3 DNA follows: TGCGCCAGCAGCACAGGAGCCACAGATACGCAGTATTTT.

This clonotype was detected a few times. The rearrangement uses TRBV7-9 and TRBJ2-5, with D perhaps given as TRBD1 or TRBD2 (5 bases each). Germline loops: CDR1 SEHNR, CDR2 FQNEAQ (reference sequence). The CDR3 runs to 15 residues. Deletions cut 1 base from V and 5 bases from J, with 14 bases between. The CDR3 loop is CASSLGRGVLETQYF. The CDR3 DNA reads as TGTGCCAGCAGCTTAGGAAGAGGGGTATTGGAGACCCAGTACTTC.

This clonotype was counted only a few times. DNA for the CDR3: TGCGCCAGCAGGTCGACGGGGGGTTCTGAGCAGTTCTTC. Translated, it gives CASRSTGGSEQFF. The V and J genes are TRBV5-1 and TRBJ2-1, with 7 bases aligning to TRBD2. Germline V CDR1 and CDR2: SGHRS, YFSETQ. CDR3 length equals 13 residues. V dropped 5 bases and J dropped 9; count of bases not matched to a gene: 8.

This clonotype was counted ten times or more. The chain has TRBV29-1 and TRBJ2-3, with D uncertain. CDR1 and CDR2 (germline): SQVTM, ANQGSEA. V was trimmed by 5 bases and J by 1 base, leaving 13 bases between them. The CDR3 has 14 residues. The CDR3 sequence is CSVSPQHRTDTQYF. Here the CDR3 DNA reads TGCAGCGTTTCTCCCCAGCATCGCACAGATACGCAGTATTTT.

This chain joins TRBV14 and TRBJ2-7; 10 bases are a match to TRBD2. The CDR3 has 15 amino acids. Trimming cost V 4 bases and J 3 bases; bases outside gene matches: 6. Looked up from germline, CDR1 is SGHDN and CDR2 is FVKESK. CDR3 in DNA: TGTGCCAGCAGCCTGTGGACTAGCGGAGTCTACGAGCAGTACTTC. It is translated as CASSLWTSGVYEQYF.

This clonotype has just a few counts. The J gene is TRBJ1-6, the V gene TRBV7-9; D may be TRBD1 (6 bases). The CDR3 is made up of 15 amino acids. V was pared by 1 base and J by 9 bases, with 13 bases between. Germline V gene lookup returns CDR1 SEHNR and CDR2 FQNEAQ (reference sequence). The CDR3 spells CASSLDQGPSSPLHF. As DNA, the CDR3 is TGTGCCAGCAGCTTAGATCAGGGGCCTAGTTCACCCCTCCACTTT.

V usage is TRBV20-1 and J usage is TRBJ2-4, with TRBD2 matching over 7 bases. The tail of the sequence fits TRBJ2-5 better, so the J call may be wrong. This CDR3 has 16 amino acids. Germline-derived CDR1 and CDR2 are DFQATT and SNEGSKA (reference sequence). CDR3 protein: CSARDLAAGARETQYF. CDR3 nucleotide sequence: TGCAGTGCTAGAGATCTAGCGGCCGGGGCAAGAGAGACCCAGTACTTC.

The rearrangement joins TRBV19 to TRBJ1-1, with D hard to call. Per the germline V gene, CDR1 is LNHDA and CDR2 is SQIVND (reference sequence). Trimming shortened V by 5 bases and J by 0 bases, and 22 bases separated the two germline ends. CDR3 length: 18 amino acids. DNA for the CDR3: TGTGCCAGTAGTTCTTACGGACGGGTGGGCAGGCTGAACACTGAAGCTTTCTTT. It codes for CASSSYGRVGRLNTEAFF.

This clonotype was counted ten times or more. The V gene is TRBV29-1, the J gene TRBJ2-1; D is ambiguous. There are 16 residues in the CDR3. V gave up 6 bases and J gave up 2 bases, with 20 bases separating them. Germline V CDR1 and CDR2: SQVTM, ANQGSEA. In DNA form, the CDR3 reads TGCAGCGTCCCCCCCACGCCGGCCGTAACCTACAATGAGCAGTTCTTC. Translated: CSVPPTPAVTYNEQFF.

This clonotype was recorded only once. A much larger clone lies one base from this, so it may be a read error. This chain links TRBV12-3 or TRBV12-4 with TRBJ2-1; D possibly corresponds to TRBD1 (6 bases). The CDR3 covers 14 residues. The CDR3 sequence: CASSLGQGFDERFF. Here the CDR3 DNA reads TGTGCCAGCAGTTTGGGCCAGGGGTTCGATGAGCGGTTCTTC.

The chain joins TRBV5-1 to TRBJ2-5; the match to TRBD2 covers 13 bases. Germline CDR1 SGHRS, CDR2 YFSETQ. The CDR3 covers 17 residues. Unmatched junction bases numbered 13, after V lost 0 bases and J lost 11 bases. CDR3 nucleotide sequence: TGCGCCAGCAGCTTGGGACTAGCGGGGGGTTCAAGAGGTGAGCAGTACTTC. Its translation: CASSLGLAGGSRGEQYF.

This clonotype has just a few counts. This chain uses TRBV7-3 with TRBJ2-6; the match to TRBD1 covers 8 bases. V lost 4 bases and J lost 1; bases outside the gene matches: 6. The germline CDR1 and CDR2 sequences are SGHTA and FQGTGA. CDR3 length: 17 amino acids. CDR3 bases: TGTGCCAGCAGCTCCCCGGGACAGGAGTCTGGGGCCAACGTCCTGACTTTC. Amino acids: CASSSPGQESGANVLTF.

This clonotype has only a few counts. As DNA, the CDR3 is TGTGCCAGCACCATGGGACAGGGCTTCGAGCAGTACTTC. Translation: CASTMGQGFEQYF. This sequence joins TRBV5-6 and TRBJ2-7; the match to TRBD1 covers 9 bases. CDR1 and CDR2 from the germline V gene are SGHDT and YYEEEE. The CDR3 consists of 13 residues. The V and J ends lost 6 bases and 6 bases, in that order; junction bases with no gene match: 7.

This clonotype was seen many times. The CDR3 DNA sequence: TGCAGCGCAGGGTATGCGTACGAGCAGTACTTC. Translated: CSAGYAYEQYF. V and J are TRBV29-1 and TRBJ2-7; possibly TRBD1 for D (5 bases). CDR3 length: 11 amino acids. Germline values: CDR1 SQVTM, CDR2 ANQGSEA. V lost 7 bases and J 4 bases, leaving 11 bases between the germline ends.

This clonotype occurred a few times. This rearrangement joins TRBV11-2 to TRBJ1-1; D ambiguous. The CDR3 has 14 amino acids. With 3 bases removed from V and 5 bases from J, the gap between germline ends came to 13 bases. Germline V gene lookup returns CDR1 SGHAT and CDR2 FQNNGV. Here the CDR3 DNA reads TGTGCCAGCAGCTTGAGGGTATTTACGACTGAAGCTTTCTTT. Translating it yields CASSLRVFTTEAFF.

The sample holds a few counts of this clonotype. The rearrangement joins TRBV20-1 to TRBJ1-2; 11 nucleotides agree with TRBD1. CDR3 length: 17 residues. V dropped 0 bases and J dropped 1; count of bases not matched to a gene: 7. The germline gives CDR1 DFQATT, CDR2 SNEGSKA (reference sequence). CDR3 sequence (DNA): TGCAGTGCTAGAGAATCTCTGGGACAGGGGGTTAACTATGGCTACACCTTC. Translated: CSARESLGQGVNYGYTF.

In this sample, this clonotype turned up a few times. This chain uses TRBV10-2 with TRBJ1-5; 8 bases align to TRBD1. Unmatched junction bases numbered 4, after V lost 6 bases and J lost 6 bases. Germline V gene data show CDR1 as WSHSY and CDR2 as SAAADI. The length of the CDR3 is 13 residues. CDR3 protein: CASRPQGGQPQHF. The CDR3 nucleotides read TGCGCCAGCAGGCCACAGGGGGGTCAGCCCCAGCATTTT.

The chain uses TRBV19 and TRBJ2-3; D may be TRBD2 (5 bases). Per the germline V gene, CDR1 is LNHDA and CDR2 is SQIVND (reference sequence). The ends were cut back, 1 base at V and 0 bases at J, with 11 bases in the middle. The CDR3 is 16 residues long. Here the CDR3 reads CASSIGRTRSTDTQYF. The DNA for the CDR3 is TGTGCCAGTAGTATAGGAAGAACTAGGAGCACAGATACGCAGTATTTT.

The CDR3 spells CASSQGTANNSPLHF. Here the CDR3 DNA reads TGCGCCAGCAGCCAAGGGACAGCGAATAATTCACCCCTCCACTTT. J is TRBJ1-6 and V is TRBV4-1; D may be TRBD1 (6 bases). This CDR3 contains 15 residues. V lost 1 base to trimming and J lost 5 bases, with 9 bases between them. Germline V lookup: CDR1 MGHRA, CDR2 YSYEKL.

This clonotype has only a few counts. The chain uses TRBV21-1 and TRBJ2-5; the table's D gene call, TRBD2, was not cross checked with the DNA. TRBV21-1 is a recognized pseudogene. This CDR3 is 13 amino acids long. The CDR3 nucleotides read TGTGCCAGCACCTGGCGCGAGGGGGAAACCCAGTACTTC. This encodes CASTWREGETQYF.

As to this clonotype: A read error may be the cause here, since a much bigger clone is one base away. The V and J genes are TRBV7-2 and TRBJ2-7; weak D call: TRBD1 (5 bases). The CDR3 consists of 14 residues. The V end lost 3 bases, the J end lost 2 bases, and 11 bases lay between the germline ends. Germline CDR1 and CDR2: SGHTA and FQGNSA. The CDR3 loop is CASSFTGMTYEQYF. CDR3 DNA sequence: TGTGCCAGCAGCTTCACAGGTATGACCTACGAGCAGTACTTC.

This chain uses TRBV10-2 with TRBJ2-1; D perhaps matches TRBD1 (5 bases). V lost 3 bases and J lost 0, with 9 bases in between. The V gene's germline CDR1 is WSHSY and CDR2 SAAADI. CDR3 length: 15 residues. The CDR3 DNA follows: TGCGCCAGCAGTGAAAGCAGGGTCTCCTACAATGAGCAGTTCTTC. Its translation: CASSESRVSYNEQFF.